This T cell receptor (beta chain) was retrieved from a study of blood T cell dynamics during melanoma immunotherapy. Study as a whole: Standard first-line treatment here was pembrolizumab or nivolumab plus ipilimumab in metastatic melanoma. Broader study findings: Among sorted CD8+ subsets, immune-effector cells had the highest clonality and cell-free DNA similarity.

Indicated time point: week 3, after first cycle of checkpoint inhibitor. Apart from a couple of fast progressors, RECIST 1.1 response was judged 12 weeks post-infusion. CDR1 is SGHAT, CDR2 FQNNGV, per germline. CDR3 size: 15 residues. Trimming shortened V by 0 bases and J by 1 base, and 9 bases separated the two germline ends. TCRdb's table, derived via immunoSEQ multiplex PCR, lists solely in-frame clones and lacks some. The data hold more than 10,000 clones, with under 95% observed a single time. In the case of this clone: Its target is not known.

The chain combines TRBV11-2 with TRBJ1-1; D not certain. This clonotype was obtained from a human donor with melanoma. The sequencing here drew on effector memory CD8+ T cells from blood, taken from a patient treated with checkpoint blockade. The CDR3 coding sequence is TGTGCCAGCAGCTTAGAGGGGAGAGAGAACACTGAAGCTTTCTTT. This codes for CASSLEGRENTEAFF.